The clone carrying this T cell receptor (beta chain) was counted at least ten times. Its cognate antigen is unknown. From germline, CDR1 is SGHTA and CDR2 FQGNSA. The CDR3 has 16 amino acids. With 3 bases clipped from V and 2 bases from J, the junction kept 2 bases outside the gene matches. TCRdb recomputed calls from the reads with MiXCR, one row per CDR3 protein. The sample holds hundreds of thousands of distinct CDR3 sequences, around 35% seen once. This entry belongs to a study of T cell repertoires in cytomegalovirus infection. Study observations and caveats: Dominant in the ex vivo response were TCR beta clonotypes restricted by HLA-C and specific for CMV.

This specimen consisted of cultured PBMCs, obtained from culture after CMV antigen stimulation. This chain links TRBV7-2 with TRBJ2-1, with 12 positions matching TRBD2. The origin of this receptor is a human donor in good health (CMV status not recorded). Some clones in this sample may be carry-over from other donors' samples. The CDR3 sequence: CASSLGLAGPYNEQFF. Written as DNA, the CDR3 is TGTGCCAGCAGCTTGGGACTAGCGGGTCCCTACAATGAGCAGTTCTTC.